This T cell receptor (beta chain) was sequenced for a study of T cell clones after liver transplantation (dated by TCRdb to between 2018 and 2021). Notes on the research overall: Samples were obtained from ITN030ST, a randomized trial in which withdrawal of immunosuppression was attempted within 2 years of liver transplantation. Donor-reactive T cell clones were identified using TCRbeta sequencing after a pre-transplant mixed lymphocyte reaction and were then followed in post-transplant blood. Third party-reactive TCRbeta sequences were also identified from pre-transplant MLRs to serve as an antigen-independent comparator for donor-reactive sequences. Three of the eight recipients were HCV-positive; the others were transplanted for non-autoimmune, non-viral indications. The subjects received no induction therapy and were kept on standard immunosuppression until randomization at 12-24 months post-transplant. Tolerance meant complete immunosuppression withdrawal for at least one year without liver enzymes rising beyond twice the upper limit of normal. Blood samples were collected pre-transplant, then pre-randomization ahead of withdrawal, and finally post-randomization once withdrawal had either been completed or failed. The study cohort included 8 liver transplant recipients, of whom 3 were classified as tolerant and 5 as non-tolerant.

In its sample, this clone was seen once. Its recognized antigen is unknown. Per-base quality was not reported, and no clone a single base away is much larger than it. High-throughput TCRbeta CDR3 sequencing of frozen genomic DNA was performed by immunoSEQ, with PCR amplification, mapping, bias correction and internal controls included. In the original analysis: Only productive rearrangements were retained, with each unique TCRbeta sequence defined by its CDR3 nucleotide sequence together with its V and J gene. For classification of a sequence as donor-reactive, at least 5-fold expansion in CFSE-low cells relative to unstimulated pre-transplant cells and a frequency of at least 0.01% were required. Minimum frequency thresholds were set for each subject based on the unstimulated sample with the lowest template count, ensuring at least 90% detection power. Jensen-Shannon divergence between the top 1000 TCRbeta sequences post-transplant and pre-transplant was used to measure repertoire turnover. Two-sided Fisher's exact tests were used to test for changes in the detection of donor-reactive sequences. The table comes from immuneACCESS by way of TCRdb, which keeps in-frame sequences with V and J called. Part of the clones is missing from these tables; in studies checked, under half for an unresolved V gene and the rest for unknown reasons. V and J calls plus clone size are reproduced from that table; the DNA served to infer D and trimming. In this sample the table shows tens of thousands of clones, 60% to 75% of which occur a single time. Jointly, the top ten make up around 9.1% of the sample.

Thawed unstimulated PBMCs were stained for CD3, CD4 and CD8 and FACS-sorted into CD3+CD4+ and CD3+CD8+ populations. All 8 studied subjects were randomized to withdrawal of immunosuppression. The Qiagen DNeasy Blood and Tissue Kit was used for genomic DNA isolation. Trimmed from V: 4 bases; trimmed from J: 3 bases; junction bases lacking a gene match: 8. CDR1 and CDR2, per the germline V gene, are SGHTA and FQGNSA. Measured from the cysteine to the phenylalanine, the CDR3 is 15 residues long. Only the CDR3 DNA stays, 45 bases, in frame from base 1. Here is what the overall study found, with its caveats: Without allograft tissue specimens, donor-reactive T cells may have migrated into the graft rather than being deleted. Circulating donor-reactive CD4 TCRbeta sequences fell significantly post-transplant in most of the 8 subjects, irrespective of tolerance or HCV status. Because of small, heterogeneous patient numbers and non-standardized post-transplant time points, the conclusions were only preliminary. After accounting for repertoire turnover, donor-reactive detection was significantly reduced in 7 of 8 subjects for CD4 and 8 of 8 for CD8. Low numbers of available donor cells limited the measurable donor-reactive repertoire in a couple of subjects. A greater decline was seen for donor-reactive sequences than for third party-reactive sequences, suggesting partial antigen-specific deletion unrelated to withdrawal success.

The receptor was isolated from a human patient who received a liver transplant. Some T cells may be donor cells from the graft after a transplant. The chain links TRBV7-2 with TRBJ1-1, with 7 junctional bases fitting TRBD1. The sequencing used CD4+ T cells from blood, collected at the 22-month timepoint. The DNA reads TGTGCCAGCAGCTGGCGACAGGGCAGGGACACTGAAGCTTTCTTT. Its protein reads: CASSWRQGRDTEAFF.